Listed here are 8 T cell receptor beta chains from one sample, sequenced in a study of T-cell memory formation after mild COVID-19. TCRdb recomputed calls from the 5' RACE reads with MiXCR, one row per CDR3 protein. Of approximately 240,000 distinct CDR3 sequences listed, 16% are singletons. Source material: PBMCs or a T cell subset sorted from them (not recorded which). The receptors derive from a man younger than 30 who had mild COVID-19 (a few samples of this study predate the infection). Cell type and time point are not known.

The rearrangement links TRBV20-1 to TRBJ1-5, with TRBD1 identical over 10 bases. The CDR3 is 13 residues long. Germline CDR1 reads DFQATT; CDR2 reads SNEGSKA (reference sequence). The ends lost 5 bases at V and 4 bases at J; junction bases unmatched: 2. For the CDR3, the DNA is TGCAGTGCTCGACAGGGGGCGAATCAGCCCCAGCATTTT. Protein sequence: CSARQGANQPQHF.

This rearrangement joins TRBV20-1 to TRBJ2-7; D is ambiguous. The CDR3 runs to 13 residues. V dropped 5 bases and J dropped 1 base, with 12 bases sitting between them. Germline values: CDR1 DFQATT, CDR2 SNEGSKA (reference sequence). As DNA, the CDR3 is TGCAGTGCTTGGAGTCGGGCTTCCTACGAGCAGTACGTC. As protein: CSAWSRASYEQYV.

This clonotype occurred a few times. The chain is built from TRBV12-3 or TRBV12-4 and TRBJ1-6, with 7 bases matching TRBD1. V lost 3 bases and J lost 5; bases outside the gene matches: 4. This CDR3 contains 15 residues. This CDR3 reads CASSLAQGNNSPLHF. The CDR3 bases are TGTGCCAGCAGTTTGGCACAGGGGAATAATTCACCCCTCCACTTT.

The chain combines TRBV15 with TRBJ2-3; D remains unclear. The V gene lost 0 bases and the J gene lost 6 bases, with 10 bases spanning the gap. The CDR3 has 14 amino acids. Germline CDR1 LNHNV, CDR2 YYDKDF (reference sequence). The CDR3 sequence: CATSRDLMTDTQYF. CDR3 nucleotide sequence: TGTGCCACCAGCAGAGATCTGATGACGGATACGCAGTATTTT.

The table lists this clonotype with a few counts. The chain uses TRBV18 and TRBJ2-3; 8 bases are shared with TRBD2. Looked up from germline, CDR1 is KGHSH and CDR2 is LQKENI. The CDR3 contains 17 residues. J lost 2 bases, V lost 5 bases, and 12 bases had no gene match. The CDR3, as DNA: TGTGCCAGCTCAGTCACCTTGACTAGCGTCAACACAGATACGCAGTATTTT. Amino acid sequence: CASSVTLTSVNTDTQYF.

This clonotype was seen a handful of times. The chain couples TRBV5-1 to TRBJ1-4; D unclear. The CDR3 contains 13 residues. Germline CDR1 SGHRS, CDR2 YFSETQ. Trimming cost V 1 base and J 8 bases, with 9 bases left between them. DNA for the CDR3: TGCGCCAGCAGCTTGCGTTTCGGAGAAAAACTGTTTTTT. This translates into CASSLRFGEKLFF. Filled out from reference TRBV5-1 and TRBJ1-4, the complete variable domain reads KAGVTQTPRYLIKTRGQQVTLSCSPISGHRSVSWYQQTPGQGLQFLFEYFSETQRNKGNFPGRFSGRQFSNSRSEMNVSTLELGDSALYLCASSLRFGEKLFFGSGTQLSVL.

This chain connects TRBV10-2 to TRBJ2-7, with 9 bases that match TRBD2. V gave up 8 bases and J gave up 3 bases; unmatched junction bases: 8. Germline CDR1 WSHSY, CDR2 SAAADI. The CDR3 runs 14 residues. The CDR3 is CASVSGGTDYEQYV. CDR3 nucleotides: TGCGCCAGCGTGAGCGGGGGGACCGACTACGAGCAGTACGTC.

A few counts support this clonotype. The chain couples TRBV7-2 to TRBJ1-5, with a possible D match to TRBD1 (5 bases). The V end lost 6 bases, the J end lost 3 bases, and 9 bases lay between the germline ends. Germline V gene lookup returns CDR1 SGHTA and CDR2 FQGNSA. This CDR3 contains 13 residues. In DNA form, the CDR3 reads TGTGCCAGCAGTCGACAGATCAATCAGCCCCAGCATTTT. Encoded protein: CASSRQINQPQHF.